These 8 T cell receptor beta chains were all obtained from the same sample, sequenced in a study of shared clonotypes between healthy human individuals. CD45RO-negative, CCR7-selected cells formed the naive CD8 fraction, which excluded terminally differentiated effector memory CD45RA+ cells. Repertoires were generated with immunoSEQ multiplex PCR, while TCRdb's copy carries only in-frame clones and drops some. Of 630,000 or so clones listed, nearly 98% are singletons. The sample comprised naive CD8+ T cells sorted from blood. Receptor source: a man aged 25 to 40 in good health.

The genes are TRBV7-9 and TRBJ2-5; D not certain. This CDR3 region has 13 residues. Germline lookup yields CDR1 SEHNR and CDR2 FQNEAQ (reference sequence). Trimming left V 4 bases short and J 5 bases short, with 11 bases between. The CDR3 loop is CASSSRVMETQYF. DNA of the CDR3: TGTGCCAGCAGCTCACGGGTTATGGAGACCCAGTACTTC.

The CDR3 sequence: CASSQDTQGYEQYF. The DNA of the CDR3 is TGTGCCAGCAGCCAAGATACACAGGGTTACGAGCAGTACTTC. The chain recombines TRBV4-2 with TRBJ2-7, with D possibly being TRBD1 (6 bases). Germline values: CDR1 LGHNA, CDR2 YNFKEQ. V was trimmed by 0 bases and J by 4 bases, leaving 10 bases between them. The CDR3 consists of 14 residues.

This rearrangement joins TRBV5-6 to TRBJ2-2; perhaps D is TRBD1 or TRBD2 (5 bases each). Trimming pared 4 bases from V and 4 bases from J, leaving 11 bases between. This CDR3 is built from 14 residues. From germline, CDR1 is SGHDT and CDR2 YYEEEE. CDR3: CASSRVGVTGELFF. In DNA form, the CDR3 reads TGTGCCAGCAGCCGAGTGGGGGTCACCGGGGAGCTGTTTTTT.

The chain uses TRBV7-9 and TRBJ2-1; 7 positions match TRBD1. The CDR3 consists of 16 residues. Germline V gene data show CDR1 as SEHNR and CDR2 as FQNEAQ (reference sequence). The trim removed 5 bases at V and 3 bases at J, leaving 10 bases unmatched. The CDR3 DNA is TGTGCCAGCAGCGATCTTAGTCGGGACAGCTACAATGAGCAGTTCTTC. This encodes CASSDLSRDSYNEQFF. Based on the CDR3 plus reference TRBV7-9 and TRBJ2-1, the full variable domain is DTGVSQNPRHKITKRGQNVTFRCDPISEHNRLYWYRQTLGQGPEFLTYFQNEAQLEKSRLLSDRFSAERPKGSFSTLEIQRTEQGDSAMYLCASSDLSRDSYNEQFFGPGTRLTVL.

The chain is built from TRBV7-2 and TRBJ2-7; perhaps TRBD1 as D (6 bases). CDR1 is SGHTA and CDR2 is FQGNSA in the germline V gene. This CDR3 region has 14 residues. V was shortened by 5 bases and J by 5 bases, with 16 bases between the two germline ends. CDR3 region: CASSEPHRVHEQYF. The CDR3 DNA reads TGTGCCAGCAGCGAACCCCACAGGGTCCACGAGCAGTACTTC.

V usage is TRBV15 and J usage is TRBJ2-7; 9 nucleotides align to TRBD2. J gave up 7 bases and V 8 bases, and 9 bases lay outside the gene matches. The CDR3 is 13 residues long. Germline V CDR1 and CDR2: LNHNV, YYDKDF (reference sequence). The CDR3 sequence: CATAGGITREQYF. CDR3 sequence (DNA): TGTGCCACCGCGGGGGGGATTACGAGGGAGCAGTACTTC.

This sequence joins TRBV18 and TRBJ2-5; D remains unclear. CDR1 is KGHSH, CDR2 LQKENI, per germline. The CDR3 consists of 14 residues. Trimming removed 0 bases from V and 5 bases from J, with 10 bases in between. DNA of the CDR3: TGTGCCAGCTCACCACCTGCCCTCGGGGAGACCCAGTACTTC. Translating it yields CASSPPALGETQYF.

In regard to this clone: This sample includes further DNA sequences coding for the same CDR3. The V and J genes are TRBV30 and TRBJ2-5; D is tentatively TRBD1 or TRBD2 (5 bases each). The ends were cut back, 0 bases at V and 1 base at J, with 6 bases in the middle. Germline V CDR1 and CDR2: GTSNPN, SVGIG (reference sequence). There are 13 residues in the CDR3. CDR3 nucleotides: TGTGCCTGGAGTGTAGGGACCCAAGAGACCCAGTACTTC. Residues: CAWSVGTQETQYF.